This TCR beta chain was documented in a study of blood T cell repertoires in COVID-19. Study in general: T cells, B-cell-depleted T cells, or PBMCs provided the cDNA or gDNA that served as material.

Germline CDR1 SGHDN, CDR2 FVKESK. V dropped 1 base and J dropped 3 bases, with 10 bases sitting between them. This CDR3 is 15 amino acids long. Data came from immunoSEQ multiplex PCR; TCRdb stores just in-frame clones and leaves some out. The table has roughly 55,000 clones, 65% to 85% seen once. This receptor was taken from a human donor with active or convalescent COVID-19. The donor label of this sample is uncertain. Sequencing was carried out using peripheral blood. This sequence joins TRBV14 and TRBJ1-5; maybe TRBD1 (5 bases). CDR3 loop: CASSQGQGINQPQHF. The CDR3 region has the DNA TGTGCCAGCAGCCAAGGGCAGGGTATCAATCAGCCCCAGCATTTT.